Listed here are 20 T cell receptor beta chains from one sample, sequenced in a study of shared T cell receptors in the human thymus. Data came from immunoSEQ multiplex PCR; TCRdb stores just in-frame clones and leaves some out. This table has hundreds of thousands of clones, about four fifths appearing once. These data are also associated with another study on human thymus T cells.

Sequenced sample: thymocytes. Every receptor here comes from a boy younger than two with a congenital heart defect.

The chain has TRBV7-3 and TRBJ2-1; D gene unclear. Trimming took 0 bases from V and 6 from J, leaving 21 bases between them. The CDR3 has 18 residues. Germline V CDR1 and CDR2: SGHTA, FQGTGA. The CDR3 spells CASSLTGSHNLLSNEQFF. CDR3 DNA: TGTGCCAGCAGCTTAACGGGCTCCCATAACCTTTTGAGCAATGAGCAGTTCTTC.

The rearrangement links TRBV27 to TRBJ1-2, with TRBD1 matching over 8 bases. V dropped 6 bases and J dropped 4; count of bases not matched to a gene: 10. From germline, CDR1 is MNHEY and CDR2 SMNVEV (reference sequence). This CDR3 has 15 amino acids. The CDR3 region has the DNA TGTGCCAGCAGCCCCGGGACAGGAAATGGCTATGGCTACACCTTC. Its protein product is CASSPGTGNGYGYTF.

The gene calls are TRBV4-1 and TRBJ1-5, with D possibly matching TRBD1 (6 bases). Germline CDR1 reads MGHRA; CDR2 reads YSYEKL. This CDR3 has 17 amino acids. The ends were cut back, 0 bases at V and 0 bases at J, with 12 bases in the middle. CDR3 DNA: TGCGCCAGCAGCCAAGACTGGGGGGGCGATAGCAATCAGCCCCAGCATTTT. It specifies CASSQDWGGDSNQPQHF.

The chain is built from TRBV9 and TRBJ2-7; the match to TRBD1 covers 8 bases. There are 14 residues in the CDR3. Germline V lookup: CDR1 SGDLS, CDR2 YYNGEE. V was pared by 3 bases and J by 3 bases, with 5 bases of the junction left unmatched. Here the CDR3 reads CASSDGTGRYEQYF. Written as DNA, the CDR3 is TGTGCCAGCAGCGACGGGACAGGACGCTACGAGCAGTACTTC.

The rearrangement links TRBV7-6 to TRBJ2-7; 9 nucleotides agree with TRBD1. Germline V CDR1 and CDR2: SGHVS, FNYEAQ. This CDR3 is built from 15 residues. After removal of 8 bases from V and 3 bases from J, the junction contained 11 bases not matched to a gene. In DNA form, the CDR3 reads TGTGCCAGCCGGGGAGGGGACAGGGCTGACTACGAGCAGTACTTC. Translation gives CASRGGDRADYEQYF.

The gene calls are TRBV13 and TRBJ2-7; 8 bases match TRBD2. CDR3 length: 18 amino acids. CDR1 PRHDT and CDR2 FYEKMQ come from the germline V gene (reference sequence). V trimming: 2 bases; J trimming: 7 bases; junction bases outside the gene matches: 19. The DNA for the CDR3 is TGTGCCAGCAGCTTAAGCTCGGGAGGGCCGGAGGGGCTTGATGAGCAGTACTTC. This encodes CASSLSSGGPEGLDEQYF.

The chain is built from TRBV6-5 and TRBJ2-2; D is perhaps TRBD2 (6 bases). The V end was cut by 6 bases, the J end by 1 base, with 12 bases between. In germline, CDR1 is MNHEY, CDR2 SVGAGI. The CDR3 is made up of 15 amino acids. The CDR3: CASSSSVLNTGELFF. CDR3 DNA: TGTGCCAGCAGCTCTAGCGTACTGAACACCGGGGAGCTGTTTTTT.

This clone was counted between two and nine times. The chain links TRBV5-6 to TRBJ2-1; D not resolved. The CDR3 consists of 11 residues. CDR1 and CDR2 (germline): SGHDT, YYEEEE. V lost 4 bases, J lost 9 bases, and 8 bases lay in between. The CDR3, as DNA: TGTGCCAGCAGCCTAAACTGTGAGCAGTTCTTC. Residues: CASSLNCEQFF.

The CDR3 is CASSSPSRDRGRKQYF. The CDR3 DNA follows: TGTGCCAGCAGCTCCCCCTCTAGGGACAGGGGGAGGAAGCAGTACTTC. The chain recombines TRBV11-2 with TRBJ2-7, with 11 bases fitting TRBD1. There are 16 residues in the CDR3. The J segment lost 8 bases and the V segment lost 4 bases, leaving 13 bases of the junction unmatched. Germline V gene lookup returns CDR1 SGHAT and CDR2 FQNNGV. Complete variable domain (other parts from reference TRBV11-2 and TRBJ2-7): EAGVAQSPRYKIIEKRQSVAFWCNPISGHATLYWYQQILGQGPKLLIQFQNNGVVDDSQLPKDRFSAERLKGVDSTLKIQPAKLEDSAVYLCASSSPSRDRGRKQYFGPGTRLTVT.

This chain joins TRBV4-3 and TRBJ2-7, with 11 bases aligning to TRBD2. This CDR3 has 19 residues. Germline CDR1 LGHNA, CDR2 YSLEER. Trimming took 4 bases from V and 0 from J; bases not matched to a gene: 14. The CDR3 region is CASSPHPGLAAKNSYEQYF. CDR3 sequence (DNA): TGCGCCAGCAGCCCGCACCCGGGACTAGCGGCCAAAAACTCCTACGAGCAGTACTTC.

The chain combines TRBV4-3 with TRBJ1-1; D uncertain. Germline V gives CDR1 LGHNA, CDR2 YSLEER. This CDR3 contains 14 residues. Trimming took 0 bases from V and 3 from J, leaving 8 bases between them. The CDR3 nucleotides are TGCGCCAGCAGCCAAGATTCATCGGACACTGAAGCTTTCTTT. This sequence encodes CASSQDSSDTEAFF.

A few counts support this clone. The chain couples TRBV7-6 to TRBJ2-7; a possible D gene is TRBD2 (5 bases). V was shortened by 5 bases and J by 0 bases, with 20 bases between the two germline ends. Germline CDR1 is SGHVS and CDR2 is FNYEAQ. The CDR3 is made up of 17 amino acids. The CDR3 region has the DNA TGTGCCAGCAGCCTAAAGATCAGCGGTACTGGCTCCTACGAGCAGTACTTC. The encoded protein is CASSLKISGTGSYEQYF.

J is TRBJ2-5 and V is TRBV11-2, with 8 bases identical to TRBD2. V lost 6 bases and J lost 2; bases outside the gene matches: 8. Looked up from germline, CDR1 is SGHAT and CDR2 is FQNNGV. CDR3 length: 15 residues. This chain's CDR3 is CASSSPGGRQETQYF. The CDR3 nucleotides are TGTGCCAGCAGTTCTCCGGGGGGGCGTCAAGAGACCCAGTACTTC.

V usage is TRBV19 and J usage is TRBJ2-2; TRBD2 matches at 12 bases. Germline loops: CDR1 LNHDA, CDR2 SQIVND (reference sequence). This CDR3 has 16 amino acids. V was clipped by 2 bases and J by 6 bases; unmatched bases: 4. CDR3 protein: CASSILAGGPPGELFF. CDR3 nucleotide sequence: TGTGCCAGTAGTATACTAGCGGGAGGGCCTCCCGGGGAGCTGTTTTTT. Full variable domain (rest looked up from reference TRBV19 and TRBJ2-2): DGGITQSPKYLFRKEGQNVTLSCEQNLNHDAMYWYRQDPGQGLRLIYYSQIVNDFQKGDIAEGYSVSREKKESFPLTVTSAQKNPTAFYLCASSILAGGPPGELFFGEGSRLTVL.

The chain is built from TRBV9 and TRBJ2-1, with 13 positions matching TRBD2. The V and J ends lost 0 bases and 7 bases, in that order; junction bases with no gene match: 4. The V gene's germline CDR1 is SGDLS and CDR2 YYNGEE. The CDR3 extends over 16 amino acids. The DNA for the CDR3 is TGTGCCAGCAGCGTAGAGGGACTAGCGGGATCTAATGAGCAGTTCTTC. It translates to CASSVEGLAGSNEQFF. Filled out from reference TRBV9 and TRBJ2-1, the complete variable domain reads DSGVTQTPKHLITATGQRVTLRCSPRSGDLSVYWYQQSLDQGLQFLIQYYNGEERAKGNILERFSAQQFPDLHSELNLSSLELGDSALYFCASSVEGLAGSNEQFFGPGTRLTVL.

The V gene is TRBV4-3, the J gene TRBJ1-5; no definite D call. Trimming shortened V by 5 bases and J by 4 bases, and 12 bases separated the two germline ends. This CDR3 is built from 14 residues. Germline V gives CDR1 LGHNA, CDR2 YSLEER. The CDR3 loop is CASSEGPDNQPQHF. Here the CDR3 DNA reads TGCGCCAGCAGCGAGGGCCCGGATAATCAGCCCCAGCATTTT.

The chain employs TRBV28 and TRBJ1-1; 7 nucleotides agree with TRBD1. V lost 3 bases, J lost 1 base, and 8 bases stayed unmatched. Germline CDR1 MDHEN, CDR2 SYDVKM. CDR3 length: 16 residues. CDR3 coding DNA: TGTGCCAGCAGTTTTTTCCCCAAGGGGGCGAACACTGAAGCTTTCTTT. Its translation: CASSFFPKGANTEAFF.

The gene calls are TRBV19 and TRBJ2-5; tentative D call: TRBD2 (6 bases). The ends were cut back, 7 bases at V and 7 bases at J, with 13 bases in the middle. CDR1 LNHDA and CDR2 SQIVND come from the germline V gene (reference sequence). This CDR3 comprises 12 residues. The CDR3: CASMKRGGTQYF. CDR3 nucleotides: TGTGCCAGTATGAAACGGGGAGGGACCCAGTACTTC.

The V and J genes are TRBV10-2 and TRBJ2-1; 13 nucleotides agree with TRBD2. V trimming: 9 bases; J trimming: 6 bases; junction bases outside the gene matches: 8. The CDR3 runs 15 residues. Looked up from germline, CDR1 is WSHSY and CDR2 is SAAADI. As DNA, the CDR3 is TGCGCCAGTATTCCGGGACTAGCGGGATCCAATGAGCAGTTCTTC. This encodes CASIPGLAGSNEQFF.

The chain is built from TRBV7-9 and TRBJ2-7; 7 positions agree with TRBD1. The CDR3 covers 13 residues. Germline V CDR1 and CDR2: SEHNR, FQNEAQ (reference sequence). Unmatched junction bases numbered 2, after V lost 1 base and J lost 5 bases. CDR3 nucleotides: TGTGCCAGCAGCTTAGTCGGGACAGACGAGCAGTACTTC. Its protein product is CASSLVGTDEQYF.